The 22 T cell receptor beta chains below were found in one sample sequenced in a study of T cell repertoires in cytomegalovirus infection. Their antigen targets remain unknown. TCRdb re-called the reads through MiXCR, storing one row per CDR3 protein. The sample lists 650,000 to 900,000 distinct CDR3 sequences; roughly 28% were seen once. Material: cultured CD8+ T cells from PBMCs, obtained from culture after CMV antigen stimulation. These receptors were collected from a human donor in good health (CMV status not recorded). Some clones in this sample may be carry-over from other donors' samples.

Only a few counts were recorded for this clonotype. V gene TRBV6-5 combines with J gene TRBJ1-1; D ambiguous. Trimming removed 2 bases from V and 1 base from J, with 11 bases in between. Germline CDR1 is MNHEY and CDR2 is SVGAGI. There are 15 residues in the CDR3. In nucleotides, the CDR3 is TGTGCCAGCAGTTACGCGACACGGGGGAACACTGAAGCTTTCTTT. This translates into CASSYATRGNTEAFF.

This sequence joins TRBV2 and TRBJ2-1; 10 nucleotides align to TRBD1. Germline CDR1 SNHLY, CDR2 FYNNEI. The CDR3 consists of 17 residues. V dropped 9 bases and J dropped 4; count of bases not matched to a gene: 15. The CDR3 sequence is CASGSEPGQGPYNEQFF. DNA for the CDR3: TGTGCCAGTGGATCTGAACCGGGACAGGGGCCTTACAATGAGCAGTTCTTC.

This clonotype has at least ten counts. The rearrangement links TRBV7-2 to TRBJ1-1; D may be TRBD1 (6 bases). The V end was cut by 5 bases, the J end by 1 base, with 14 bases between. The CDR3 covers 15 residues. CDR1 and CDR2 from the germline V gene are SGHTA and FQGNSA. The CDR3 loop is CASSNGGTQNTEAFF. CDR3 DNA: TGTGCCAGCAGCAACGGAGGGACACAGAACACTGAAGCTTTCTTT.

This clonotype occurred many times. J is TRBJ1-1 and V is TRBV12-3 or TRBV12-4; D might be TRBD1 (5 bases). The CDR3 sequence is 13 residues long. Trimming removed 7 bases from V and 11 bases from J, with 20 bases in between. CDR3 region: CASTLGLPLGAFF. The CDR3 nucleotides are TGTGCCAGCACCCTGGGACTGCCCTTGGGCGCTTTCTTT.

This clonotype turned up a few times. The gene calls are TRBV20-1 and TRBJ1-1, with 12 bases fitting TRBD1. CDR1 is DFQATT and CDR2 is SNEGSKA in the germline V gene (reference sequence). The ends lost 6 bases at V and 12 bases at J; junction bases unmatched: 8. CDR3 length: 12 amino acids. In DNA, the CDR3 is TGCAGTGCCGGAGGGACAGGGGGCTTGACTTTCTTT. This sequence encodes CSAGGTGGLTFF.

In this sample, this clonotype turned up a few times. V and J are TRBV6-5 and TRBJ1-2; a weak D match, TRBD1 (6 bases). Germline lookup yields CDR1 MNHEY and CDR2 SVGAGI. Trimming left V 5 bases short and J 4 bases short, with 14 bases between. CDR3 length: 14 residues. The CDR3 nucleotides are TGTGCCAGCAGTCGCTCAGGGGCCTCCTATGGCTACACCTTC. Protein: CASSRSGASYGYTF.

This sequence joins TRBV27 and TRBJ2-5, with 7 nucleotides matching TRBD1. The CDR3 sequence is 15 residues long. The germline V gene encodes CDR1 MNHEY and CDR2 SMNVEV (reference sequence). V trimming: 4 bases; J trimming: 5 bases; junction bases outside the gene matches: 10. The CDR3 protein is CASSYKQGFTETQYF. CDR3 sequence (DNA): TGTGCCAGCAGTTACAAACAGGGGTTTACGGAGACCCAGTACTTC.

This clonotype was recorded at least ten times. The chain joins TRBV6-5 to TRBJ1-5; no firm D call. Trimming stripped 2 bases from V and 5 bases from J, with 7 bases between. This CDR3 has 13 amino acids. The germline gives CDR1 MNHEY, CDR2 SVGAGI. This CDR3 is CASSYSPYQPQHF. DNA for the CDR3: TGTGCCAGCAGTTACAGTCCCTATCAGCCCCAGCATTTT.

V is TRBV4-1 and J is TRBJ2-1, with D perhaps TRBD2 (7 bases). Looked up from germline, CDR1 is MGHRA and CDR2 is YSYEKL. V dropped 2 bases and J dropped 4 bases, with 21 bases sitting between them. This CDR3 has 18 amino acids. DNA of the CDR3: TGCGCCAGCAGCCAACCAAAGATACCGCGGGGGCCGTACAATGAGCAGTTCTTC. Translation gives CASSQPKIPRGPYNEQFF.

The V gene is TRBV7-2, the J gene TRBJ1-2; D is unclear. This CDR3 is 14 amino acids long. V was trimmed by 5 bases and J by 3 bases, leaving 13 bases between them. Germline V CDR1 and CDR2: SGHTA, FQGNSA. The CDR3 here is CASSIMSEYYGYTF. In DNA, the CDR3 is TGTGCCAGCAGCATAATGTCGGAGTACTATGGCTACACCTTC.

This clonotype was counted ten times or more. The chain employs TRBV7-2 and TRBJ1-2; 7 nucleotides align to TRBD1. Trimming cost V 5 bases and J 3 bases; bases outside gene matches: 12. CDR3 length: 16 amino acids. From germline, CDR1 is SGHTA and CDR2 FQGNSA. The CDR3 sequence is CASSRLPHGTDYGYTF. CDR3 coding DNA: TGTGCCAGCAGCCGCCTGCCCCACGGGACAGACTATGGCTACACCTTC.

The chain links TRBV28 to TRBJ1-4; 7 bases agree with TRBD1. Germline-derived CDR1 and CDR2 are MDHEN and SYDVKM. V lost 4 bases, J lost 12 bases, and 8 bases stayed unmatched. There are 13 residues in the CDR3. The CDR3 DNA reads as TGTGCCAGCAGTTCGGAACAGGGGAAGGAACTGTTTTTT. Protein sequence: CASSSEQGKELFF.

This clonotype was seen more than once but under ten times. This sequence joins TRBV4-3 and TRBJ1-5; D gene uncertain. V dropped 1 base and J dropped 4 bases, with 11 bases sitting between them. The length of the CDR3 is 15 residues. CDR1 is LGHNA, CDR2 YSLEER, per germline. The CDR3 reads CASSQVWAENQPQHF. The CDR3, as DNA: TGCGCCAGCAGCCAAGTATGGGCAGAGAATCAGCCCCAGCATTTT.

The chain links TRBV19 to TRBJ2-1, with 9 bases fitting TRBD2. CDR3 length equals 19 residues. The germline V gene has CDR1 LNHDA and CDR2 SQIVND (reference sequence). Unmatched junction bases numbered 11, after V lost 2 bases and J lost 0 bases. CDR3 region: CASSIIPSGVLSSYNEQFF. CDR3 DNA sequence: TGTGCCAGTAGTATAATACCTAGCGGGGTCCTTAGCTCCTACAATGAGCAGTTCTTC.

The chain links TRBV27 to TRBJ2-1, with 9 bases aligning to TRBD1. The V segment lost 6 bases and the J segment 5 bases; nucleotides outside the gene matches: 8. The CDR3 has 15 residues. Germline CDR1 reads MNHEY; CDR2 reads SMNVEV (reference sequence). CDR3 sequence: CASSLRDRVDNEQFF. The DNA of the CDR3 is TGTGCCAGCAGCCTCCGGGACAGGGTGGACAATGAGCAGTTCTTC.

This clonotype was recorded a few times. The chain recombines TRBV7-2 with TRBJ2-3; D unclear. The ends were cut back, 1 base at V and 2 bases at J, with 7 bases in the middle. Germline values: CDR1 SGHTA, CDR2 FQGNSA. This CDR3 region has 14 residues. The CDR3, as DNA: TGTGCCAGCAGCTTAGGTCGCTTCACAGATACGCAGTATTTT. This encodes CASSLGRFTDTQYF.

The chain joins TRBV7-3 to TRBJ1-5, with TRBD1 as a possible D gene (5 bases). The CDR3 sequence is 15 residues long. CDR1 is SGHTA and CDR2 is FQGTGA in the germline V gene. V dropped 5 bases and J dropped 5 bases, with 16 bases sitting between them. The CDR3 nucleotides are TGTGCCAGCAGCCATCGGCGGGGGAACGATCAGCCCCAGCATTTT. Residues: CASSHRRGNDQPQHF.

The CDR3 DNA sequence: TGTGCCAGCAGTTTGACGGGGGCACGGCAGGAGACCCAGTACTTC. It specifies CASSLTGARQETQYF. The chain has TRBV27 and TRBJ2-5, with D perhaps being TRBD1 or TRBD2 (6 bases each). Per the germline V gene, CDR1 is MNHEY and CDR2 is SMNVEV (reference sequence). The V gene lost 3 bases and the J gene lost 5 bases, with 16 bases spanning the gap. The CDR3 contains 15 residues.

This chain joins TRBV29-1 and TRBJ1-3; D is ambiguous. The CDR3 sequence is 14 residues long. From germline, CDR1 is SQVTM and CDR2 ANQGSEA. The V gene lost 5 bases and the J gene lost 0 bases, with 11 bases spanning the gap. The chain's CDR3 is CSVISGSSGNTIYF. The CDR3 region has the DNA TGCAGCGTTATATCCGGGAGCTCTGGAAACACCATATATTTT.

This clonotype appeared once. The chain couples TRBV20-1 to TRBJ2-7, with D perhaps matching TRBD1 or TRBD2 (5 bases each). The CDR3 loop spans 13 amino acids. Deletions cut 6 bases from V and 2 bases from J, with 14 bases between. CDR1 DFQATT and CDR2 SNEGSKA come from the germline V gene (reference sequence). CDR3 protein: CSAATGTPYEQYF. The CDR3 DNA sequence: TGCAGTGCCGCTACCGGGACCCCCTACGAGCAGTACTTC.

The chain combines TRBV27 with TRBJ1-2; D is unresolved. This CDR3 comprises 13 residues. Germline V CDR1 and CDR2: MNHEY, SMNVEV (reference sequence). Trimming left V 8 bases short and J 3 bases short, with 13 bases between. The DNA for the CDR3 is TGTGCCAGCTGGGGAGGCACCGACTATGGCTACACCTTC. This translates into CASWGGTDYGYTF.

This clonotype has a handful of counts. The chain links TRBV7-9 to TRBJ2-5; D is uncertain. V lost 0 bases to trimming and J lost 3 bases, with 11 bases between them. The CDR3 is 15 amino acids. Germline V gene data show CDR1 as SEHNR and CDR2 as FQNEAQ (reference sequence). The CDR3 bases are TGTGCCAGCAGCTTAGCTAGGTTCCCGGAAGAGACCCAGTACTTC. Its translation is CASSLARFPEETQYF. The full variable domain, with the rest looked up from reference TRBV7-9 and TRBJ2-5, is DTGVSQNPRHKITKRGQNVTFRCDPISEHNRLYWYRQTLGQGPEFLTYFQNEAQLEKSRLLSDRFSAERPKGSFSTLEIQRTEQGDSAMYLCASSLARFPEETQYFGPGTRLLVL.